The 32 T cell receptor beta chains reported below all come from one sample, sequenced in a study of identical twins. TCRdb re-derived calls from the 5' RACE reads in MiXCR, one entry per CDR3 protein. Seen here are 500,000 or so distinct CDR3 sequences, 11% to 15% observed once, and the top ten hold about 0.54%. The sample also formed part of further work on yellow fever vaccine responses in identical twins.

The sequenced sample was CD4+ T cells sorted from blood. These receptors were obtained from a woman under 30 in good health.

V is TRBV2 and J is TRBJ2-7; weak D call: TRBD2 (5 bases). Trimming pared 7 bases from V and 7 bases from J, leaving 35 bases between. The germline V gene has CDR1 SNHLY and CDR2 FYNNEI. The CDR3 has 19 residues. The CDR3 DNA reads as TGTGCCAGCAAAGGGTCTCCCGCTCTAGCCCTCGCTCCCCTAGAAGAGCAGTACTTC. Its translation: CASKGSPALALAPLEEQYF.

The rearrangement links TRBV3-1 to TRBJ2-1; 9 bases match TRBD2. V lost 3 bases, J lost 4 bases, and 4 bases stayed unmatched. CDR1 and CDR2 (germline): LGHDT, YNNKEL (reference sequence). The CDR3 covers 15 residues. The CDR3 loop reads CASSQRGGQYNEQFF. Here the CDR3 DNA reads TGTGCCAGCAGCCAGCGGGGGGGGCAGTACAATGAGCAGTTCTTC.

V gene TRBV6-6 combines with J gene TRBJ2-7, with D unresolved. Trimming removed 5 bases from V and 12 bases from J, with 17 bases in between. The CDR3 spans 12 residues. Per germline, CDR1 MNHNY and CDR2 SVGAGI (reference sequence). The CDR3 spells CASSPSSSSSYF. CDR3 DNA: TGTGCCAGCAGTCCCAGTTCTTCGAGTTCGTACTTC.

This clonotype has just a few counts. The rearrangement links TRBV20-1 to TRBJ2-7, with D uncertain. Germline CDR1 is DFQATT and CDR2 is SNEGSKA (reference sequence). The CDR3 totals 14 residues. The CDR3 DNA reads TGCAGCGAAACTCCGGACCAGCGCTCCTACGAGCAGTACTTC. Protein: CSETPDQRSYEQYF.

The rearrangement links TRBV5-1 to TRBJ2-5; weak D call: TRBD2 (5 bases). The V gene lost 4 bases and the J gene lost 5 bases, with 15 bases spanning the gap. The CDR3 sequence is 14 residues long. The germline V gene has CDR1 SGHRS and CDR2 YFSETQ. CDR3 sequence (DNA): TGCGCCAGCAGCCCGAGAGGGTCACGCGAGACCCAGTACTTC. This encodes CASSPRGSRETQYF. The complete variable domain, with remaining parts taken from reference TRBV5-1 and TRBJ2-5, reads KAGVTQTPRYLIKTRGQQVTLSCSPISGHRSVSWYQQTPGQGLQFLFEYFSETQRNKGNFPGRFSGRQFSNSRSEMNVSTLELGDSALYLCASSPRGSRETQYFGPGTRLLVL.

The V call is TRBV3-1, the J call TRBJ2-7; D may be TRBD1 (6 bases). With 2 bases removed from V and 2 bases from J, the gap between germline ends came to 10 bases. CDR3 length: 14 amino acids. Looked up from germline, CDR1 is LGHDT and CDR2 is YNNKEL (reference sequence). CDR3 DNA sequence: TGTGCCAGCAGCCAATATACAGGGCCCTACGAGCAGTACTTC. Amino acid sequence: CASSQYTGPYEQYF.

The table lists this clonotype with a few counts. The chain joins TRBV2 to TRBJ1-2, with D tentatively TRBD1 (5 bases). V was shortened by 4 bases and J by 8 bases, with 14 bases between the two germline ends. Looked up from germline, CDR1 is SNHLY and CDR2 is FYNNEI. The CDR3 sequence is 13 residues long. CDR3 in amino acids: CASSVISRDGYTF. The CDR3, as DNA: TGTGCCAGCAGTGTGATCTCCAGGGACGGCTACACCTTC. The full variable domain, completed using reference TRBV2 and TRBJ1-2, is EPEVTQTPSHQVTQMGQEVILRCVPISNHLYFYWYRQILGQKVEFLVSFYNNEISEKSEIFDDQFSVERPDGSNFTLKIRSTKLEDSAMYFCASSVISRDGYTFGSGTRLTVV.

This clonotype has more than one count but fewer than ten. This sequence joins TRBV5-8 and TRBJ2-1; 8 nucleotides align to TRBD2. J gave up 0 bases and V 0 bases, and 2 bases lay outside the gene matches. The CDR3 sequence is 16 residues long. CDR1 is SGHTS, CDR2 YDEGEE, per germline. The CDR3 DNA is TGTGCCAGCAGCTTGGGGACTAGCAGCTCCTACAATGAGCAGTTCTTC. Its protein is CASSLGTSSSYNEQFF.

The rearrangement links TRBV27 to TRBJ2-7; TRBD2 aligns across 8 bases. Germline CDR1 is MNHEY and CDR2 is SMNVEV (reference sequence). V was clipped by 2 bases and J by 3 bases; unmatched bases: 9. There are 16 residues in the CDR3. CDR3 in amino acids: CASSLQSGSHLYEQYF. CDR3 nucleotide sequence: TGTGCCAGCAGTTTACAGAGCGGGAGCCACCTCTACGAGCAGTACTTC.

This clonotype was seen more than once but under ten times. The genes are TRBV7-2 and TRBJ1-5; 8 bases line up with TRBD1. The CDR3 consists of 13 residues. The germline V gene encodes CDR1 SGHTA and CDR2 FQGNSA. V shed 5 bases and J 6 bases; nucleotides not matched to a gene: 3. The DNA for the CDR3 is TGTGCCAGCAGCGAACAGGGGGGTCAGCCCCAGCATTTT. The encoded protein is CASSEQGGQPQHF.

This clonotype was counted between two and nine times. The rearrangement links TRBV20-1 to TRBJ2-7, with D perhaps matching TRBD1 or TRBD2 (5 bases each). CDR1 and CDR2 (germline): DFQATT, SNEGSKA (reference sequence). This CDR3 has 14 amino acids. V was shortened by 4 bases and J by 2 bases, with 15 bases between the two germline ends. The CDR3 nucleotides are TGCAGTGCTAACACCGGGACGCTCGCCTACGAGCAGTACTTC. Its translation: CSANTGTLAYEQYF.

There are many counts of this clonotype. The gene calls are TRBV6-5 and TRBJ2-7; 12 bases align to TRBD2. Germline loops: CDR1 MNHEY, CDR2 SVGAGI. The CDR3 has 15 amino acids. Trimming cost V 0 bases and J 3 bases; bases outside gene matches: 0. CDR3 sequence reads: CASSYSTSGSYEQYF. CDR3 in DNA: TGTGCCAGCAGTTACTCGACTAGCGGGAGCTACGAGCAGTACTTC.

This clonotype was detected ten times or more. The rearrangement joins TRBV7-2 to TRBJ1-5, with 7 nucleotides matching TRBD1. The length of the CDR3 is 14 residues. Unmatched junction bases numbered 3, after V lost 5 bases and J lost 2 bases. Germline V CDR1 and CDR2: SGHTA, FQGNSA. The DNA for the CDR3 is TGTGCCAGCAGCCTCGACAGGGGCAATCAGCCCCAGCATTTT. Its translation: CASSLDRGNQPQHF. The full variable domain, with the rest looked up from reference TRBV7-2 and TRBJ1-5, is GAGVSQSPSNKVTEKGKDVELRCDPISGHTALYWYRQSLGQGLEFLIYFQGNSAPDKSGLPSDRFSAERTGGSVSTLTIQRTQQEDSAVYLCASSLDRGNQPQHFGDGTRLSIL.

On this clonotype: A junction end diverges from the germline sequence, so it may reflect a read error. This sequence joins TRBV20-1 and TRBJ2-6, with 10 bases matching TRBD1. The germline gives CDR1 DFQATT, CDR2 SNEGSKA (reference sequence). This CDR3 is built from 16 residues. This chain's CDR3 is CCASGQGLPGANVLTF. CDR3 nucleotides: TGCTGTGCGTCGGGACAGGGGTTGCCTGGGGCCAACGTCCTGACTTTC.

The chain links TRBV3-1 to TRBJ2-7; no clear D gene. This CDR3 is built from 16 residues. The germline CDR1 and CDR2 sequences are LGHDT and YNNKEL (reference sequence). Deletions cut 2 bases from V and 1 base from J, with 15 bases between. CDR3 loop: CASSQQKAGRSYEQYF. CDR3 DNA: TGTGCCAGCAGCCAACAGAAAGCCGGGCGGTCCTACGAGCAGTACTTC.

The chain is built from TRBV25-1 and TRBJ1-5; D not resolved. CDR1 is MGHDK and CDR2 is SYGVNS in the germline V gene. V was trimmed by 1 base and J by 5 bases, leaving 18 bases between them. The CDR3 length is 17 residues. CDR3: CASSESSAGRDHQPQHF. CDR3 bases: TGTGCCAGCAGTGAATCTAGTGCGGGGAGAGATCATCAGCCCCAGCATTTT.

In its sample, this clonotype was seen a few times. Germline and junction disagree at one end, which may indicate a read error. The chain has TRBV7-7 and TRBJ2-3; D call uncertain. This CDR3 is 13 amino acids long. Germline V lookup: CDR1 SSHAT, CDR2 FNYEAQ (reference sequence). The CDR3 bases are TGTGCTAGCAGCCCGCAAGTCGGGGATACGCAGTATTTT. Protein: CASSPQVGDTQYF.

Only a few counts were recorded for this clonotype. This chain connects TRBV19 to TRBJ2-1; TRBD2 agrees at 12 bases. With V trimmed by 5 bases and J by 1 base, 12 bases remained unmatched. The length of the CDR3 is 19 residues. CDR1 is LNHDA and CDR2 is SQIVND in the germline V gene (reference sequence). The CDR3 DNA is TGTGCCAGTAGTGGGGGGCCTAGCGGGAGGGGAAGGTCCTACAATGAGCAGTTCTTC. It codes for CASSGGPSGRGRSYNEQFF.

This clonotype was detected only a few times. The chain links TRBV7-2 to TRBJ1-5; D call uncertain. Trimming took 5 bases from V and 0 from J, leaving 8 bases between them. Germline V gives CDR1 SGHTA, CDR2 FQGNSA. The CDR3 sequence is 14 residues long. CDR3 protein: CASSPTISNQPQHF. CDR3 bases: TGTGCCAGCAGCCCCACAATTAGCAATCAGCCCCAGCATTTT. Full variable domain (rest looked up from reference TRBV7-2 and TRBJ1-5): GAGVSQSPSNKVTEKGKDVELRCDPISGHTALYWYRQSLGQGLEFLIYFQGNSAPDKSGLPSDRFSAERTGGSVSTLTIQRTQQEDSAVYLCASSPTISNQPQHFGDGTRLSIL.

The chain combines TRBV11-2 with TRBJ2-4; the match to TRBD2 covers 7 bases. The CDR3 length is 19 residues. From germline, CDR1 is SGHAT and CDR2 FQNNGV. The V gene end was trimmed by 5 bases and the J gene end by 0 bases; junction bases not matched to a gene: 16. CDR3 sequence reads: CASSPNPAGDYLAKNIQYF. Here the CDR3 DNA reads TGTGCCAGCAGCCCAAACCCCGCCGGGGACTACCTAGCCAAAAACATTCAGTACTTC.

The rearrangement joins TRBV4-2 to TRBJ2-7; D unclear. Germline CDR1 is LGHNA and CDR2 is YNFKEQ. The CDR3 runs to 15 residues. The V end lost 1 base, the J end lost 6 bases, and 16 bases lay between the germline ends. CDR3 DNA sequence: TGTGCCAGCAGCCAAGTTGAGATAGAAGGCATCGAGCAGTACTTC. Its protein is CASSQVEIEGIEQYF.

This clonotype appeared a few times. The V gene is TRBV19, the J gene TRBJ1-5; D remains ambiguous. Germline V gene lookup returns CDR1 LNHDA and CDR2 SQIVND (reference sequence). The germline V and J ends were trimmed by 3 bases and 6 bases, with 15 bases remaining between them. The CDR3 sequence is 15 residues long. CDR3 DNA: TGTGCCAGTAGTATGGGGTCCAAGGGAGTTCAGCCCCAGCATTTT. Encoded protein: CASSMGSKGVQPQHF.

This clonotype has more than one count but fewer than ten. CDR3 amino acids: CASRATSGLTDTQYF. The CDR3 DNA sequence: TGTGCCAGCAGGGCGACTAGCGGACTCACAGATACGCAGTATTTT. This chain links TRBV6-1 with TRBJ2-3; TRBD2 matches at 9 bases. CDR1 and CDR2 (germline): MNHNS, SASEGT. The V and J ends lost 6 bases and 2 bases, in that order; junction bases with no gene match: 6. There are 15 residues in the CDR3.

This clonotype was seen a handful of times. This sequence joins TRBV14 and TRBJ1-3; no definite D call. Germline assignment: CDR1 SGHDN and CDR2 FVKESK. The CDR3 contains 12 residues. V dropped 2 bases and J dropped 5 bases, with 4 bases sitting between them. The CDR3 loop is CASSQTRNTIYF. The CDR3 nucleotides are TGTGCCAGCAGCCAAACCAGAAACACCATATATTTT.

The chain recombines TRBV6-5 with TRBJ2-1, with TRBD1 matching 11 bases. The trim removed 1 base at V and 9 bases at J, leaving 8 bases unmatched. Looked up from germline, CDR1 is MNHEY and CDR2 is SVGAGI. The CDR3 runs 16 residues. The CDR3 is CASSYLGQGVLGEQFF. The DNA of the CDR3 is TGTGCCAGCAGTTACTTGGGACAGGGGGTCTTGGGTGAGCAGTTCTTC.

This sequence joins TRBV20-1 and TRBJ2-1, with 13 bases identical to TRBD2. Germline CDR1 and CDR2: DFQATT and SNEGSKA (reference sequence). V gave up 1 base and J gave up 3 bases; unmatched junction bases: 0. This CDR3 spans 15 amino acids. The CDR3 DNA sequence: TGCAGTGCTAGAGGACTAGCGGGAGGCTACAATGAGCAGTTCTTC. Translation gives CSARGLAGGYNEQFF.

This clonotype was recorded a few times. The chain joins TRBV20-1 to TRBJ1-1; TRBD1 matches at 8 bases. Germline V gene data show CDR1 as DFQATT and CDR2 as SNEGSKA (reference sequence). V dropped 1 base and J dropped 11; count of bases not matched to a gene: 12. This CDR3 has 14 residues. The DNA for the CDR3 is TGCAGTGCTAGAGCCTCCGGGACAGGTCTCGACGCTTTCTTT. Encoded protein: CSARASGTGLDAFF.

The V call is TRBV7-9, the J call TRBJ2-1; 9 nucleotides agree with TRBD2. The V and J ends lost 5 bases and 10 bases, in that order; junction bases with no gene match: 6. This CDR3 spans 13 amino acids. CDR1 SEHNR and CDR2 FQNEAQ come from the germline V gene (reference sequence). The CDR3 reads CASSKTSGVEQFF. CDR3 DNA: TGTGCCAGCAGCAAGACTAGCGGCGTAGAGCAGTTCTTC.

This clonotype has only a few counts. The rearrangement joins TRBV5-1 to TRBJ2-3; D uncertain. The germline CDR1 and CDR2 sequences are SGHRS and YFSETQ. V was trimmed by 4 bases and J by 4 bases, leaving 10 bases between them. The CDR3 runs to 13 residues. This chain's CDR3 is CASSLLLADTQYF. In DNA, the CDR3 is TGCGCCAGCAGCCTACTCTTGGCAGATACGCAGTATTTT.

CDR3 sequence reads: CACQGQGVINPYNEQFF. The CDR3 nucleotides are TGTGCCTGCCAAGGACAGGGGGTTATCAACCCCTACAATGAGCAGTTCTTC. The chain uses TRBV30 and TRBJ2-1; 10 positions agree with TRBD1. V lost 6 bases to trimming and J lost 2 bases; unmatched junction nucleotides: 13. Looked up from germline, CDR1 is GTSNPN and CDR2 is SVGIG (reference sequence). This CDR3 is 17 amino acids long. Full variable domain (missing parts from reference TRBV30 and TRBJ2-1): SQTIHQWPATLVQPVGSPLSLECTVEGTSNPNLYWYRQAAGRGLQLLFYSVGIGQISSEVPQNLSASRPQDRQFILSSKKLLLSDSGFYLCACQGQGVINPYNEQFFGPGTRLTVL.

This clonotype was seen a few times. The chain couples TRBV14 to TRBJ2-7; 9 bases align to TRBD2. J was trimmed by 4 bases and V by 6 bases; bases with no gene match: 7. The CDR3 sequence is 14 residues long. Germline lookup yields CDR1 SGHDN and CDR2 FVKESK. In DNA, the CDR3 is TGTGCCAGCAGTCCCCTAGCGGGGAGGTACGAGCAGTACTTC. It translates to CASSPLAGRYEQYF.

This clonotype was seen only a few times. A read error may account for a junction end that differs from germline. V and J are TRBV18 and TRBJ2-7; D is possibly TRBD1 (5 bases). This CDR3 has 12 residues. Germline loops: CDR1 KGHSH, CDR2 LQKENI. CDR3 in DNA: TGTGCCAGCTCACCTGACGACAGCAAAAAAGAGTTC. Protein sequence: CASSPDDSKKEF.